The 15 T cell receptor beta chains below come from one sample, sequenced in a study of human T cells and chemical hapten exposure. Time point specified: pre-sensitization, week 0. Treatment defined: therapeutic diphenylcyclopropenone sensitization with weekly scalp DPC. TCRdb analysed the RACE reads with MiXCR anew, one entry per CDR3 protein. The repertoire holds roughly 380,000 distinct CDR3 sequences, with roughly 5% as singletons. Sequenced material: whole blood, taken in connection with sensitization to the hapten diphenylcyclopropenone (DPC). These receptors were obtained from a woman between 45 and 65 years old with alopecia areata. Some clones in this sample may be carry-over from other donors' samples.

This clonotype was detected only a few times. The CDR3 coding sequence is TGTGCCAGCGGAGGGCCAGCGGGAGGGTACGAGCAGTACTTC. Its translation: CASGGPAGGYEQYF. This rearrangement joins TRBV2 to TRBJ2-7; TRBD2 matches at 10 bases. With V trimmed by 8 bases and J by 4 bases, 8 bases remained unmatched. This CDR3 region has 14 residues. The germline V gene encodes CDR1 SNHLY and CDR2 FYNNEI.

This clonotype was observed many times. This rearrangement joins TRBV7-8 to TRBJ2-3; the match to TRBD2 covers 10 bases. The CDR3 runs to 16 residues. With V trimmed by 0 bases and J by 1 base, 1 base remained unmatched. Germline V gene lookup returns CDR1 SGHVS and CDR2 FQNEAQ. CDR3 bases: TGTGCCAGCAGCTTAGCGGGGACTAGCGGCACAGATACGCAGTATTTT. It is translated as CASSLAGTSGTDTQYF.

This clonotype was observed many times. The chain joins TRBV2 to TRBJ1-1; no clear D gene. Germline V gene data show CDR1 as SNHLY and CDR2 as FYNNEI. The V and J ends lost 7 bases and 0 bases respectively, with 15 bases between them. This CDR3 contains 15 residues. CDR3 bases: TGTGCCAGCAAGAAGGCCAGGCCCATGAACACTGAAGCTTTCTTT. Its protein product is CASKKARPMNTEAFF.

This chain joins TRBV6-1 and TRBJ2-7; 7 bases fit TRBD2. There are 18 residues in the CDR3. The germline V gene encodes CDR1 MNHNS and CDR2 SASEGT. The ends lost 4 bases at V and 2 bases at J; junction bases unmatched: 17. CDR3 loop: CASSATAAGGSLTYEQYF. CDR3 in DNA: TGTGCCAGCAGTGCAACAGCCGCCGGCGGGAGCCTCACCTACGAGCAGTACTTC.

This clonotype was seen many times. J is TRBJ2-3 and V is TRBV9; 10 bases agree with TRBD2. The CDR3 sequence is 16 residues long. The junction had 2 bases not matched to a gene; V was cut back by 1 base and J by 0 bases. The V gene's germline CDR1 is SGDLS and CDR2 YYNGEE. CDR3: CASSVIAGGSTDTQYF. CDR3 nucleotide sequence: TGTGCCAGCAGCGTAATAGCGGGAGGAAGCACAGATACGCAGTATTTT. Looking up the rest from reference TRBV9 and TRBJ2-3 gives the full variable domain: DSGVTQTPKHLITATGQRVTLRCSPRSGDLSVYWYQQSLDQGLQFLIQYYNGEERAKGNILERFSAQQFPDLHSELNLSSLELGDSALYFCASSVIAGGSTDTQYFGPGTRLTVL.

This clonotype was seen more than once but under ten times. The chain uses TRBV12-3 or TRBV12-4 and TRBJ1-1, with a weak D call TRBD1 (6 bases). V lost 4 bases, J lost 1 base, and 13 bases lay in between. The CDR3 sequence is 15 residues long. CDR3 in DNA: TGTGCCAGCAGTTCCCCGGGGGCGAGGAACACTGAAGCTTTCTTT. As protein: CASSSPGARNTEAFF.

This clonotype was seen ten or more times. The chain recombines TRBV29-1 with TRBJ2-7, with D perhaps matching TRBD1 (5 bases). V dropped 4 bases and J dropped 5 bases, with 12 bases sitting between them. Germline CDR1 is SQVTM and CDR2 is ANQGSEA. This CDR3 region has 12 residues. CDR3 DNA: TGCAGCGTTGGACAGACCGGCAACGAGCAGTACTTC. Its translation is CSVGQTGNEQYF.

This chain joins TRBV6-1 and TRBJ1-1, with unresolved D. V lost 8 bases, J lost 10 bases, and 17 bases lay in between. This CDR3 is 12 amino acids long. The germline V gene encodes CDR1 MNHNS and CDR2 SASEGT. This CDR3 is CASSDDVGRAFF. In nucleotides, the CDR3 is TGTGCCAGCTCGGACGACGTAGGTAGAGCTTTCTTT.

At least ten counts were recorded for this clonotype. The chain carries TRBV12-3 or TRBV12-4 and TRBJ1-2; D gene ambiguous. The germline V and J ends were trimmed by 2 bases and 5 bases, with 9 bases remaining between them. This CDR3 has 13 residues. The CDR3 protein is CASSLTGAYGYTF. In DNA, the CDR3 is TGTGCCAGCAGTTTAACCGGAGCTTATGGCTACACCTTC.

The chain joins TRBV12-3 or TRBV12-4 to TRBJ1-1; D is possibly TRBD1 (5 bases). The V end was cut by 4 bases, the J end by 2 bases, with 11 bases between. The CDR3 consists of 14 residues. This CDR3 is CASSWDSENTEAFF. CDR3 in DNA: TGTGCCAGCAGTTGGGACTCGGAAAACACTGAAGCTTTCTTT.

CDR3 bases: TGTGCCAGCAGGCTCTCCTCTGGGGCCAACGTCCTGACTTTC. It is translated as CASRLSSGANVLTF. The chain recombines TRBV7-8 with TRBJ2-6; D unclear. CDR1 is SGHVS, CDR2 FQNEAQ, per germline. Trimming shortened V by 6 bases and J by 0 bases, and 6 bases separated the two germline ends. This CDR3 spans 14 amino acids.

The J gene is TRBJ1-3, the V gene TRBV10-1, with D possibly TRBD1 on 5 matching bases. Germline V gene sequence: CDR1 WNHNN, CDR2 SYGVQD (reference sequence). The CDR3 is made up of 16 amino acids. Trimming cost V 6 bases and J 0 bases, with 15 bases left between them. CDR3 DNA: TGCGCCAGCAGCCACGGGACGGTGAGCTCTGGAAACACCATATATTTT. This encodes CASSHGTVSSGNTIYF.

V usage is TRBV29-1 and J usage is TRBJ2-3; 10 bases agree with TRBD1. Germline-derived CDR1 and CDR2 are SQVTM and ANQGSEA. After removal of 8 bases from V and 10 bases from J, the junction contained 18 bases not matched to a gene. The CDR3 runs to 15 residues. This CDR3 reads CSPAVGTGEGGAQYF. DNA of the CDR3: TGCAGCCCGGCGGTCGGGACAGGGGAAGGTGGAGCGCAGTATTTT.

In this sample, this clonotype turned up many times. J is TRBJ1-2 and V is TRBV6-5, with 7 bases aligning to TRBD1. Germline V gene data show CDR1 as MNHEY and CDR2 as SVGAGI. CDR3 length: 16 amino acids. V dropped 0 bases and J dropped 3; count of bases not matched to a gene: 7. CDR3 bases: TGTGCCAGCAGTTACTCAGTGCCAGGGGGTGACTATGGCTACACCTTC. Residues: CASSYSVPGGDYGYTF.

The genes are TRBV11-2 and TRBJ1-2, with D hard to call. Germline lookup yields CDR1 SGHAT and CDR2 FQNNGV. The V end lost 0 bases, the J end lost 1 base, and 6 bases lay between the germline ends. The CDR3 is 14 residues long. CDR3 amino acids: CASSLDLNNYGYTF. CDR3 coding DNA: TGTGCCAGCAGCTTAGATCTCAATAACTATGGCTACACCTTC.